The next 10 T cell receptor beta chains were all read from a single sample in a study of cytomegalovirus exposure and HLA in healthy donors. Primers included in the PCR were 60 Vbeta and 13 Jbeta primers. Using immunoSEQ multiplex PCR, the repertoire was profiled, and TCRdb retains in-frame clones only, with some absent. The table includes around 130,000 clones, 55% to 75% detected once. The sample comprised PBMCs. All receptors derive from a human donor in good health.

This clone was seen only a few times. This chain joins TRBV27 and TRBJ1-1; 9 bases match TRBD1. The CDR3 extends over 14 amino acids. V trimming: 5 bases; J trimming: 11 bases; junction bases outside the gene matches: 12. CDR1 is MNHEY and CDR2 is SMNVEV in the germline V gene (reference sequence). The CDR3 DNA reads TGTGCCAGCAGTAGTGACTTGGACAGGGGATCGGCTTTCTTT. This codes for CASSSDLDRGSAFF.

The chain links TRBV7-8 to TRBJ2-7; D unresolved. Germline values: CDR1 SGHVS, CDR2 FQNEAQ. Trimming removed 4 bases at V and 4 bases at J, with 5 bases between. The CDR3 is 11 residues long. The CDR3: CASSSEYEQYF. The CDR3 DNA sequence: TGTGCCAGCAGCTCAGAATACGAGCAGTACTTC.

In this sample, this clone turned up a few times. The V gene is TRBV7-2, the J gene TRBJ2-3; no definite D call. This CDR3 comprises 14 residues. In germline, CDR1 is SGHTA, CDR2 FQGNSA. The V end was cut by 3 bases, the J end by 7 bases, with 14 bases between. The CDR3 coding sequence is TGTGCCAGCAGCTTCCCTAGAGATCCGAATACGCAGTATTTT. Its translation is CASSFPRDPNTQYF.

The rearrangement uses TRBV4-2 and TRBJ2-3, with TRBD2 matching over 9 bases. The germline V gene encodes CDR1 LGHNA and CDR2 YNFKEQ. The CDR3 runs to 20 residues. Unmatched junction bases numbered 19, after V lost 4 bases and J lost 2 bases. The CDR3 reads CASSPSSSVAGAPNTDTQYF. In DNA form, the CDR3 reads TGTGCCAGCAGCCCCTCTTCTTCGGTAGCGGGGGCGCCAAACACAGATACGCAGTATTTT.

The chain has TRBV19 and TRBJ2-2; D unclear. V was cut by 6 bases and J by 5 bases, with 7 bases left in between. Germline V lookup: CDR1 LNHDA, CDR2 SQIVND (reference sequence). The CDR3 totals 12 residues. As DNA, the CDR3 is TGTGCCAGTAGCTACTTAACCGGGGAGCTGTTTTTT. Translating gives CASSYLTGELFF.

This clone was detected only once. The chain recombines TRBV30 with TRBJ2-3; 8 positions match TRBD2. With 0 bases clipped from V and 2 bases from J, the junction kept 4 bases outside the gene matches. CDR1 and CDR2 (germline): GTSNPN, SVGIG (reference sequence). There are 15 residues in the CDR3. The CDR3 reads CAWSVSGKYTDTQYF. CDR3 bases: TGTGCCTGGAGTGTTAGCGGGAAGTACACAGATACGCAGTATTTT. The variable domain in full, completed from reference TRBV30 and TRBJ2-3, reads SQTIHQWPATLVQPVGSPLSLECTVEGTSNPNLYWYRQAAGRGLQLLFYSVGIGQISSEVPQNLSASRPQDRQFILSSKKLLLSDSGFYLCAWSVSGKYTDTQYFGPGTRLTVL.

This rearrangement joins TRBV5-4 to TRBJ2-3; 8 nucleotides agree with TRBD2. Germline V CDR1 and CDR2: SGHNT, YYREEE (reference sequence). The CDR3 extends over 17 amino acids. Unmatched junction bases numbered 8, after V lost 2 bases and J lost 0 bases. The CDR3 sequence is CASSFPTSGLSTDTQYF. As DNA, the CDR3 is TGTGCCAGCAGCTTTCCCACTAGCGGACTTAGCACAGATACGCAGTATTTT.

The J gene is TRBJ2-5, the V gene TRBV6-6; no clear D gene. Germline V CDR1 and CDR2: MNHNY, SVGAGI (reference sequence). V was trimmed by 2 bases and J by 5 bases, leaving 18 bases between them. This CDR3 has 16 residues. The CDR3 region is CASSYATTNKWETQYF. DNA for the CDR3: TGTGCCAGCAGTTACGCCACAACCAACAAGTGGGAGACCCAGTACTTC.

The chain employs TRBV5-1 and TRBJ2-5, with 7 nucleotides matching TRBD2. The closer fit of TRBJ2-7 to the DNA end suggests the J call may be wrong. The length of the CDR3 is 12 residues. Germline V gene lookup returns CDR1 SGHRS and CDR2 YFSETQ. Here the CDR3 reads CASSSREGEQYF. The CDR3 bases are TGCGCCAGCAGCTCCAGGGAGGGCGAGCAGTACTTC.

The chain carries TRBV7-2 and TRBJ1-2; maybe TRBD1 (6 bases). The CDR3 sequence is 17 residues long. Germline CDR1 SGHTA, CDR2 FQGNSA. Between the trimmed V and J ends, which lost 5 bases and 5 bases, there was a span of 24 bases. Here the CDR3 reads CASSLAGGPASLYGYTF. CDR3 DNA: TGTGCCAGCAGCCTGGCGGGGGGCCCGGCTTCCCTTTATGGCTACACCTTC. The entire variable domain, with the rest obtained from reference TRBV7-2 and TRBJ1-2, is as follows: GAGVSQSPSNKVTEKGKDVELRCDPISGHTALYWYRQSLGQGLEFLIYFQGNSAPDKSGLPSDRFSAERTGGSVSTLTIQRTQQEDSAVYLCASSLAGGPASLYGYTFGSGTRLTVV.